A single sample gave rise to the 30 T cell receptor beta chains below, sequenced in a study of T cell changes during pregnancy in multiple sclerosis. Method: immunoSEQ multiplex PCR; TCRdb's copy keeps in-frame clones and lacks some. The data contain about 50,000 clones, around 94% of them singletons. The specimen was CD4+ T cells from peripheral blood mononuclear cells, collected in the third trimester of pregnancy. These receptors all stem from a female donor with multiple sclerosis, enrolled in a pregnancy study.

This clone was counted a single time. This chain links TRBV25-1 with TRBJ2-4, with a tentative D call TRBD1 (6 bases). CDR1 and CDR2 from the germline V gene are MGHDK and SYGVNS. The CDR3 loop spans 12 amino acids. Trimming left V 6 bases short and J 4 bases short, with 7 bases between. Here the CDR3 reads CASRDSKNIQYF. Written as DNA, the CDR3 is TGTGCCAGCAGGGACAGTAAAAACATTCAGTACTTC.

The chain carries TRBV28 and TRBJ2-2; TRBD2 aligns across 15 bases. The V and J ends lost 3 bases and 5 bases, in that order; junction bases with no gene match: 7. CDR1 is MDHEN and CDR2 is SYDVKM in the germline V gene. The CDR3 length is 18 residues. For the CDR3, the DNA is TGTGCCAGCAGTTTGCCGGGACTAGCGGGAGGTTGGACCGGGGAGCTGTTTTTT. It specifies CASSLPGLAGGWTGELFF.

The gene calls are TRBV11-3 and TRBJ2-1; D unclear. This CDR3 spans 12 amino acids. V lost 4 bases to trimming and J lost 7 bases, with 8 bases between them. The germline CDR1 and CDR2 sequences are SGHNT and YENEEA. Here the CDR3 reads CASSYNRNEQFF. CDR3 coding DNA: TGTGCCAGCAGCTACAACCGAAATGAGCAGTTCTTC.

The rearrangement joins TRBV30 to TRBJ2-7; 9 bases line up with TRBD1. V shed 0 bases and J 7 bases; nucleotides not matched to a gene: 10. The CDR3 has 15 amino acids. Germline-derived CDR1 and CDR2 are GTSNPN and SVGIG (reference sequence). CDR3 coding DNA: TGTGCCTGGAGTGTACAAGTGACAGGGGGAGAAGAGCAGTACTTC. This codes for CAWSVQVTGGEEQYF.

This clone was counted only a few times. The J gene is TRBJ1-2, the V gene TRBV5-1, with D uncertain. This CDR3 has 12 amino acids. Germline V gene data show CDR1 as SGHRS and CDR2 as YFSETQ. V was trimmed by 2 bases and J by 2 bases, leaving 4 bases between them. The CDR3 bases are TGCGCCAGCAGCTTACAAAACTATGGCTACACCTTC. Encoded protein: CASSLQNYGYTF.

The genes are TRBV6-1 and TRBJ1-3; D may be TRBD1 (6 bases). Trimming left V 7 bases short and J 3 bases short, with 13 bases between. CDR1 is MNHNS and CDR2 is SASEGT in the germline V gene. CDR3 length equals 14 residues. Here the CDR3 DNA reads TGTGCCAGCACCACCCCAGGGGTTGGAAACACCATATATTTT. It translates to CASTTPGVGNTIYF.

This sequence joins TRBV27 and TRBJ1-5, with TRBD1 as a possible D gene (5 bases). The CDR3 consists of 14 residues. With 3 bases removed from V and 4 bases from J, the gap between germline ends came to 10 bases. Germline V gene data show CDR1 as MNHEY and CDR2 as SMNVEV (reference sequence). In DNA form, the CDR3 reads TGTGCCAGCAGTTTTTTGCAGGGTAATCAGCCCCAGCATTTT. It codes for CASSFLQGNQPQHF.

V is TRBV27 and J is TRBJ2-5, with TRBD2 matching over 7 bases. Judging by the DNA end, TRBJ2-7 fits better; the J call may be wrong. The CDR3 consists of 13 residues. Germline V gene data show CDR1 as MNHEY and CDR2 as SMNVEV (reference sequence). CDR3 bases: TGTGCCAGCAGCTTCGGGCTAGCGGACGAGCAGTACTTC. Its translation: CASSFGLADEQYF.

The rearrangement uses TRBV15 and TRBJ2-5; D is possibly TRBD2 (6 bases). Germline V gene data show CDR1 as LNHNV and CDR2 as YYDKDF (reference sequence). Trimming shortened V by 0 bases and J by 5 bases, and 7 bases separated the two germline ends. This CDR3 is built from 13 residues. CDR3 nucleotides: TGTGCCACCAGCAGAGATCGGGGGGAGACCCAGTACTTC. Translated, it gives CATSRDRGETQYF.

The V call is TRBV10-3, the J call TRBJ1-2, with D unresolved. Per the germline V gene, CDR1 is ENHRY and CDR2 is SYGVKD. V lost 4 bases and J 8 bases, leaving 17 bases between the germline ends. The CDR3 totals 14 residues. The CDR3 protein is CAISALRGSRGYTF. The CDR3 coding sequence is TGTGCCATCAGTGCTTTGCGGGGAAGCCGGGGCTACACCTTC.

The gene calls are TRBV7-2 and TRBJ2-1; D is unresolved. The CDR3 sequence is 16 residues long. Per the germline V gene, CDR1 is SGHTA and CDR2 is FQGNSA. Between the trimmed V and J ends, which lost 2 bases and 6 bases, there was a span of 17 bases. The CDR3 nucleotides read TGTGCCAGCAGCTTAACCCCACCACCGGGTCTCAATGAGCAGTTCTTC. This gives the protein CASSLTPPPGLNEQFF.

This clone was seen once. The chain uses TRBV6-1 and TRBJ2-2; tentatively, D is TRBD2 (5 bases). V dropped 6 bases and J dropped 1 base, with 9 bases sitting between them. Looked up from germline, CDR1 is MNHNS and CDR2 is SASEGT. The CDR3 is 14 residues long. This CDR3 is CASRLLENTGELFF. DNA for the CDR3: TGTGCCAGCAGATTACTAGAGAACACCGGGGAGCTGTTTTTT.

The J gene is TRBJ1-6, the V gene TRBV4-1, with D uncertain. The CDR3 loop spans 14 amino acids. CDR1 and CDR2 from the germline V gene are MGHRA and YSYEKL. Trimming took 7 bases from V and 7 from J, leaving 14 bases between them. The CDR3 reads CASKSFGVNSPLHF. As DNA, the CDR3 is TGCGCCAGCAAGTCGTTCGGGGTGAATTCACCCCTCCACTTT.

Details on this clone: In the same sample, other DNA sequences code for this CDR3. The chain employs TRBV9 and TRBJ2-3; 12 bases line up with TRBD2. This CDR3 is 17 amino acids long. Trimming removed 0 bases from V and 0 bases from J; junction bases left unmatched: 2. Germline CDR1 is SGDLS and CDR2 is YYNGEE. The DNA of the CDR3 is TGTGCCAGCAGCGTAGGACTAGCGGGGGCGAGCACAGATACGCAGTATTTT. Its protein is CASSVGLAGASTDTQYF.

This chain connects TRBV15 to TRBJ1-2, with D possibly matching TRBD1 (6 bases). Germline V gene data show CDR1 as LNHNV and CDR2 as YYDKDF (reference sequence). The CDR3 spans 13 residues. Trimming left V 3 bases short and J 8 bases short, with 13 bases between. The CDR3 DNA sequence: TGTGCCACCAGCAGTCAACAGGGTCGGGGCTACACCTTC. Its protein is CATSSQQGRGYTF.

The chain recombines TRBV11-3 with TRBJ1-1, with D possibly TRBD1 on 5 matching bases. With 1 base removed from V and 7 bases from J, the gap between germline ends came to 7 bases. The CDR3 contains 12 residues. Germline CDR1 SGHNT, CDR2 YENEEA. The CDR3 nucleotides are TGTGCCAGCAGCTTAGTCCAGGGTGAAGCTTTCTTT. This encodes CASSLVQGEAFF.

V usage is TRBV19 and J usage is TRBJ2-6; TRBD1 matches 8 bases. Trimming removed 10 bases from V and 4 bases from J; junction bases left unmatched: 9. CDR1 and CDR2 (germline): LNHDA, SQIVND (reference sequence). This CDR3 comprises 15 residues. CDR3 DNA: TGTGCCACATTGTCGGACAGGGTCGGGGCCAACGTCCTGACTTTC. As protein: CATLSDRVGANVLTF. The whole variable domain, filled in from reference TRBV19 and TRBJ2-6, reads DGGITQSPKYLFRKEGQNVTLSCEQNLNHDAMYWYRQDPGQGLRLIYYSQIVNDFQKGDIAEGYSVSREKKESFPLTVTSAQKNPTAFYLCATLSDRVGANVLTFGAGSRLTVL.

The J gene is TRBJ1-6, the V gene TRBV28; possible D gene TRBD1, 6 bases. CDR1 and CDR2 (germline): MDHEN, SYDVKM. Trimming cost V 8 bases and J 6 bases, with 14 bases left between them. The CDR3 extends over 14 amino acids. As DNA, the CDR3 is TGTGCCAGCCAACCCCAGGGGACTAATTCACCCCTCCACTTT. Its translation: CASQPQGTNSPLHF.

This sequence joins TRBV18 and TRBJ2-5; TRBD1 is a possible D gene (6 bases). This CDR3 is 13 amino acids long. Per germline, CDR1 KGHSH and CDR2 LQKENI. Trimming removed 5 bases from V and 2 bases from J, with 9 bases in between. CDR3 nucleotides: TGTGCCAGCTCATACGGACAGCAAGAGACCCAGTACTTC. Protein: CASSYGQQETQYF.

The rearrangement joins TRBV10-1 to TRBJ1-6; 9 nucleotides agree with TRBD1. This CDR3 has 19 amino acids. Trimming cost V 4 bases and J 0 bases; bases outside gene matches: 10. Germline V CDR1 and CDR2: WNHNN, SYGVQD (reference sequence). This CDR3 is CASSAPGQGVSSYNSPLHF. CDR3 sequence (DNA): TGCGCCAGCAGTGCGCCGGGACAGGGCGTTAGCTCCTATAATTCACCCCTCCACTTT.

This clone was seen a few times. The chain employs TRBV30 and TRBJ1-2; TRBD1 matches at 7 bases. This CDR3 has 14 amino acids. V lost 3 bases to trimming and J lost 4 bases; unmatched junction nucleotides: 8. The V gene's germline CDR1 is GTSNPN and CDR2 SVGIG (reference sequence). The chain's CDR3 is CAWRETGSGYGYTF. For the CDR3, the DNA is TGTGCCTGGAGGGAGACAGGGTCCGGCTATGGCTACACCTTC.

The chain carries TRBV28 and TRBJ1-6; D unclear. V was trimmed by 7 bases and J by 1 base, leaving 11 bases between them. Germline V gene sequence: CDR1 MDHEN, CDR2 SYDVKM. The CDR3 has 15 amino acids. For the CDR3, the DNA is TGTGCCAGCACGGAGGTCGGGTCCTATAATTCACCCCTCCACTTT. Protein product: CASTEVGSYNSPLHF.

The chain links TRBV2 to TRBJ1-5; 7 bases map to TRBD1. The germline gives CDR1 SNHLY, CDR2 FYNNEI. The CDR3 has 15 amino acids. Trimming removed 3 bases from V and 3 bases from J; junction bases left unmatched: 5. CDR3 protein: CASSEGQSTNQPQHF. CDR3 sequence (DNA): TGTGCCAGCAGTGAGGGACAGTCTACCAATCAGCCCCAGCATTTT.

The chain links TRBV7-2 to TRBJ1-5; a possible D gene is TRBD1 (6 bases). The germline V and J ends were trimmed by 0 bases and 6 bases, with 12 bases remaining between them. The CDR3 sequence is 15 residues long. CDR1 is SGHTA, CDR2 FQGNSA, per germline. CDR3 loop: CASSLAPGAVQPQHF. The CDR3 nucleotides read TGTGCCAGCAGCTTAGCACCAGGGGCGGTTCAGCCCCAGCATTTT. Looking up the rest from reference TRBV7-2 and TRBJ1-5 gives the full variable domain: GAGVSQSPSNKVTEKGKDVELRCDPISGHTALYWYRQSLGQGLEFLIYFQGNSAPDKSGLPSDRFSAERTGGSVSTLTIQRTQQEDSAVYLCASSLAPGAVQPQHFGDGTRLSIL.

The DNA for the CDR3 is TGTGCCAGCAGTTTACGGGGGGGCTCTGGAAACACCATATATTTT. Amino acids: CASSLRGGSGNTIYF. This chain uses TRBV27 with TRBJ1-3; possibly TRBD1 for D (5 bases). In germline, CDR1 is MNHEY, CDR2 SMNVEV (reference sequence). V was clipped by 2 bases and J by 0 bases, with 8 bases between them. This CDR3 is built from 15 residues.

This clone was recorded a few times. The rearrangement joins TRBV10-3 to TRBJ1-1; D remains ambiguous. Trimming left V 10 bases short and J 4 bases short, with 19 bases between. The germline V gene has CDR1 ENHRY and CDR2 SYGVKD. This CDR3 is 14 amino acids long. The CDR3 DNA reads as TGTGCCACCAAAAACTGGGAGTTGGGCACTGAAGCTTTCTTT. Protein sequence: CATKNWELGTEAFF.

This chain links TRBV2 with TRBJ2-7; D ambiguous. The CDR3 is 13 residues long. V was pared by 5 bases and J by 3 bases, with 11 bases between. Looked up from germline, CDR1 is SNHLY and CDR2 is FYNNEI. The CDR3 DNA is TGTGCCAGCAGTTTCTCCCCTTACTACGAGCAGTACTTC. Its translation: CASSFSPYYEQYF.

The J gene is TRBJ2-7, the V gene TRBV21-1; TRBD2, the table's D call, lacks a check against the DNA. TRBV21-1 is an annotated pseudogene. The CDR3 has 17 amino acids. CDR3 bases: TGTGCCAGCAGCAAAAAGACTAGCGGGAGGGCCAGGAACGAGCAGTACTTC. Translating it yields CASSKKTSGRARNEQYF.

J is TRBJ1-3 and V is TRBV4-3, with D perhaps TRBD1 (6 bases). Germline assignment: CDR1 LGHNA and CDR2 YSLEER. V was shortened by 1 base and J by 3 bases, with 13 bases between the two germline ends. The CDR3 is 16 amino acids. The CDR3 protein is CASSQVLRGIGNTIYF. The CDR3 region has the DNA TGCGCCAGCAGCCAAGTACTCAGGGGAATTGGAAACACCATATATTTT.

The V and J genes are TRBV18 and TRBJ2-2, with TRBD2 identical over 11 bases. V lost 3 bases and J lost 5; bases outside the gene matches: 5. The CDR3 is made up of 16 amino acids. Germline CDR1 and CDR2: KGHSH and LQKENI. The CDR3 sequence: CASSPLAGGDTGELFF. The DNA of the CDR3 is TGTGCCAGCTCACCCCTAGCGGGGGGCGATACCGGGGAGCTGTTTTTT.